Following are 18 T cell receptor beta chains from one sample sequenced in a study of post-analysis software for immune sequencing data. Unique molecular identifiers had been added to the TCR beta cDNA libraries. TCRdb analysed the PCR reads with MiXCR anew, one entry per CDR3 protein. The sample records more than 450,000 distinct CDR3 sequences, roughly 45% being singletons. Study-level points and caveats: When patients were compared with controls, a handful of TRBV segments were more frequent, TRBV5-6, TRBV5-1 and TRBV20-1 among them.

The antigens for these receptors are not known. Material for sequencing was blood. The receptors here all came from a girl aged 5-17 years with multiple sclerosis.

The chain recombines TRBV12-3 or TRBV12-4 with TRBJ1-5, with unresolved D. Trimming cost V 3 bases and J 0 bases, with 9 bases left between them. The CDR3 has 15 residues. Here the CDR3 reads CASSFGRISNQPQHF. The CDR3 nucleotides read TGTGCCAGCAGTTTCGGCAGGATTAGCAATCAGCCCCAGCATTTT.

The V call is TRBV25-1, the J call TRBJ2-7; 7 nucleotides align to TRBD1. This CDR3 spans 12 amino acids. Germline lookup yields CDR1 MGHDK and CDR2 SYGVNS. Trimming took 10 bases from V and 0 from J; bases not matched to a gene: 3. The CDR3 spells CATGQFSYEQYF. The CDR3 DNA reads TGTGCCACGGGACAGTTCTCCTACGAGCAGTACTTC.

V gene TRBV6-2 or TRBV6-3 combines with J gene TRBJ2-7; 10 nucleotides agree with TRBD1. V gave up 3 bases and J gave up 3 bases; unmatched junction bases: 8. CDR1 and CDR2 from the germline V gene are MNHEY and SVGEGT. The CDR3 spans 16 residues. CDR3 amino acids: CASSYRRTGGYYEQYF. DNA of the CDR3: TGTGCCAGCAGTTATAGGCGGACAGGGGGATACTACGAGCAGTACTTC.

V gene TRBV12-3 or TRBV12-4 combines with J gene TRBJ2-1, with 10 positions matching TRBD2. Unmatched junction bases numbered 7, after V lost 6 bases and J lost 5 bases. The CDR3 has 15 amino acids. CDR3 sequence: CASRPGLAINNEQFF. For the CDR3, the DNA is TGTGCCAGCAGACCGGGACTAGCGATCAACAATGAGCAGTTCTTC.

The chain carries TRBV5-1 and TRBJ2-3; TRBD2 agrees at 10 bases. Germline V gene data show CDR1 as SGHRS and CDR2 as YFSETQ. V was clipped by 1 base and J by 6 bases; unmatched bases: 11. The CDR3 is 17 residues long. In DNA, the CDR3 is TGCGCCAGCAGCTTGTTTTCGAGCGGGGGGGCGAGGGATACGCAGTATTTT. This codes for CASSLFSSGGARDTQYF.

The chain is built from TRBV30 and TRBJ1-1; weak D call: TRBD1 (6 bases). The CDR3 has 12 amino acids. Trimming removed 8 bases from V and 2 bases from J, with 12 bases in between. Germline CDR1 GTSNPN, CDR2 SVGIG (reference sequence). Here the CDR3 reads CAGNRVNTEAFF. DNA for the CDR3: TGTGCCGGAAACAGGGTCAACACTGAAGCTTTCTTT.

DNA for the CDR3: TGCGCCAGCAGCCAAGCCGGATTAGAGACCCAGTACTTC. This codes for CASSQAGLETQYF. The chain recombines TRBV4-1 with TRBJ2-5; D is undetermined. Trimming took off 1 base at V and 4 bases at J, with 7 bases between the two ends. This CDR3 is 13 amino acids long. Looked up from germline, CDR1 is MGHRA and CDR2 is YSYEKL.

This clonotype was observed a handful of times. The chain combines TRBV5-1 with TRBJ2-4, with 9 bases that match TRBD1. Germline lookup yields CDR1 SGHRS and CDR2 YFSETQ. V lost 4 bases, J lost 9 bases, and 11 bases stayed unmatched. The CDR3 consists of 15 residues. As DNA, the CDR3 is TGCGCCAGCAGCCTACCCAGTCCGACAGGGGGCATTCAGTACTTC. Translated: CASSLPSPTGGIQYF.

As concerns this clonotype: Germline and junction disagree at one end, which may indicate a read error. The chain uses TRBV7-2 and TRBJ2-3; 9 bases line up with TRBD2. The CDR3 spans 15 residues. Germline V gene lookup returns CDR1 SGHTA and CDR2 FQGNSA. CDR3 protein: CASSLKRGATDTQYF. The CDR3 DNA is TGCGCCAGCAGCTTAAAGCGGGGGGCCACAGATACGCAGTATTTT.

This clonotype was counted a few times. V usage is TRBV6-2 or TRBV6-3 and J usage is TRBJ2-7, with 11 bases lining up with TRBD1. Trimming at V came to 2 bases and at J to 3 bases, leaving 6 bases not matched to a gene. The CDR3 runs 16 residues. Germline CDR1 reads MNHEY; CDR2 reads SVGEGT. The CDR3 DNA reads TGTGCCAGCAGTTACCCCCGGGACAGGGGGGGCTACGAGCAGTACTTC. It specifies CASSYPRDRGGYEQYF.

The sample holds a few counts of this clonotype. The rearrangement links TRBV10-3 to TRBJ1-1; 9 bases match TRBD1. Germline loops: CDR1 ENHRY, CDR2 SYGVKD. V dropped 11 bases and J dropped 0; count of bases not matched to a gene: 7. CDR3 length: 14 residues. This CDR3 is CAVMTGGLNTEAFF. CDR3 DNA: TGTGCCGTCATGACAGGGGGGTTGAACACTGAAGCTTTCTTT.

The rearrangement joins TRBV5-1 to TRBJ1-1, with TRBD1 matching over 7 bases. V lost 3 bases to trimming and J lost 5 bases; unmatched junction nucleotides: 10. The germline gives CDR1 SGHRS, CDR2 YFSETQ. The CDR3 is 15 amino acids. The CDR3 DNA follows: TGCGCCAGCAGCTCTCTACAGGGGAAGAGGACTGAAGCTTTCTTT. Amino acid sequence: CASSSLQGKRTEAFF.

V gene TRBV5-1 combines with J gene TRBJ2-5; no reliable D call. The CDR3 is 14 amino acids. CDR1 is SGHRS and CDR2 is YFSETQ in the germline V gene. The V end lost 4 bases, the J end lost 5 bases, and 15 bases lay between the germline ends. In nucleotides, the CDR3 is TGCGCCAGCAGCGCGCTGCCCGGTCGCGAGACCCAGTACTTC. Translated: CASSALPGRETQYF.

The chain joins TRBV30 to TRBJ2-7, with D possibly TRBD1 on 6 matching bases. The CDR3 covers 13 residues. Germline V gives CDR1 GTSNPN, CDR2 SVGIG (reference sequence). V was cut by 0 bases and J by 1 base, with 7 bases left in between. The CDR3 coding sequence is TGTGCCTGGAGTGTCGGACAGTCCTACGAGCAGTACTTC. It specifies CAWSVGQSYEQYF.

The chain has TRBV7-9 and TRBJ2-1, with 11 bases lining up with TRBD2. The CDR3 has 19 amino acids. The trim removed 0 bases at V and 2 bases at J, leaving 9 bases unmatched. Looked up from germline, CDR1 is SEHNR and CDR2 is FQNEAQ (reference sequence). CDR3 sequence: CASSLARTSGRVTYNEQFF. DNA of the CDR3: TGTGCCAGCAGCTTAGCCCGGACTAGCGGGCGAGTTACCTACAATGAGCAGTTCTTC.

This clonotype was seen a few times. The chain employs TRBV4-1 and TRBJ2-1; TRBD2 aligns across 10 bases. The V segment lost 4 bases and the J segment 1 base; nucleotides outside the gene matches: 7. Germline CDR1 and CDR2: MGHRA and YSYEKL. This CDR3 is 17 amino acids long. DNA of the CDR3: TGCGCCAGCAGCCCCCAAGGACTAGCGGAGTCCTACAATGAGCAGTTCTTC. Its translation is CASSPQGLAESYNEQFF.

This sequence joins TRBV6-5 and TRBJ1-2, with D possibly being TRBD1 (5 bases). CDR3 length equals 17 residues. In germline, CDR1 is MNHEY, CDR2 SVGAGI. Trimming shortened V by 0 bases and J by 2 bases, and 16 bases separated the two germline ends. The CDR3 bases are TGTGCCAGCAGTTACTCCGCCTCCAGGGATTGGAACTATGGCTACACCTTC. It translates to CASSYSASRDWNYGYTF.

V gene TRBV29-1 combines with J gene TRBJ2-3; no definite D call. The germline gives CDR1 SQVTM, CDR2 ANQGSEA. The CDR3 covers 14 residues. Trimming pared 4 bases from V and 4 bases from J, leaving 15 bases between. As DNA, the CDR3 is TGCAGCGTTGTGGTTAGGGCCAAAGCAGATACGCAGTATTTT. Translating it yields CSVVVRAKADTQYF.